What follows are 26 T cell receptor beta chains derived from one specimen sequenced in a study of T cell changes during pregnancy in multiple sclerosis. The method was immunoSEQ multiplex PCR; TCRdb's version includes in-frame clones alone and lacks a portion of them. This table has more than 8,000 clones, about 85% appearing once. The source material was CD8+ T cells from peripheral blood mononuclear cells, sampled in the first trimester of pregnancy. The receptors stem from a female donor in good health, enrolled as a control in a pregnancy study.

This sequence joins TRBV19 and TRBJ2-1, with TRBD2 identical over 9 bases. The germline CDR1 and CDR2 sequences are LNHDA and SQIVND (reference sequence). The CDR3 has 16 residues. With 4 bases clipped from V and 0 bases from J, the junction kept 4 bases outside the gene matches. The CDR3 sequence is CASSTLAGISYNEQFF. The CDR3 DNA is TGTGCCAGTAGTACCCTAGCGGGGATCTCCTACAATGAGCAGTTCTTC.

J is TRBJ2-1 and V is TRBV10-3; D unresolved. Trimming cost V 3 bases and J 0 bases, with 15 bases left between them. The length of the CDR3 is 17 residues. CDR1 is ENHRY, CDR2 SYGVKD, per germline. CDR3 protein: CAISEPDSPSSYNEQFF. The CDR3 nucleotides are TGTGCCATCAGTGAACCCGACTCCCCGAGCTCCTACAATGAGCAGTTCTTC.

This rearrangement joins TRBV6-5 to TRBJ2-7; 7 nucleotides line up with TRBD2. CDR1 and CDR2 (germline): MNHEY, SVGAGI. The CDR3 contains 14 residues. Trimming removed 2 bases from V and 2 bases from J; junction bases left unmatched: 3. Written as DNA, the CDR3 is TGTGCCAGCAGTTACCGGACTAGTACCTACGAGCAGTACTTC. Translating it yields CASSYRTSTYEQYF.

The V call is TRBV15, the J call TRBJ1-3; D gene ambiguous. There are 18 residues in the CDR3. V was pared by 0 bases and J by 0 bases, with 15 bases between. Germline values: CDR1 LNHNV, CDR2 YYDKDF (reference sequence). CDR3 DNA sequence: TGTGCCACCAGCAGAGATTGGCCACCAACATTCTCTGGAAACACCATATATTTT. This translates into CATSRDWPPTFSGNTIYF. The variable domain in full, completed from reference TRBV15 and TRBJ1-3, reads DAMVIQNPRYQVTQFGKPVTLSCSQTLNHNVMYWYQQKSSQAPKLLFHYYDKDFNNEADTPDNFQSRRPNTSFCFLDIRSPGLGDTAMYLCATSRDWPPTFSGNTIYFGEGSWLTVV.

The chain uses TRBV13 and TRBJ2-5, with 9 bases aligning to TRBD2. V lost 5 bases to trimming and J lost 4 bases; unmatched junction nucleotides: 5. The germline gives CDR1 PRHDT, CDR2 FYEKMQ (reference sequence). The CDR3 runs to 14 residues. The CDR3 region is CASSLELAGETQYF. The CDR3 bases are TGTGCCAGCAGCCTCGAACTAGCGGGAGAGACCCAGTACTTC.

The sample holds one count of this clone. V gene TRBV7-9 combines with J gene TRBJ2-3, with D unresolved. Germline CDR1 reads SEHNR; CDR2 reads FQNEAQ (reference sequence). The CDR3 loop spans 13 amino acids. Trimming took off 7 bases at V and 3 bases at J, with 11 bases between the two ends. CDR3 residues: CASTSSPTDTQYF. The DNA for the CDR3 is TGTGCCAGCACGTCCTCCCCGACAGATACGCAGTATTTT.

CDR3 amino acids: CASSITQYGYEQYF. DNA of the CDR3: TGTGCCAGTAGTATAACACAATATGGCTACGAGCAGTACTTC. The chain recombines TRBV19 with TRBJ2-7; D not certain. Germline V gives CDR1 LNHDA, CDR2 SQIVND (reference sequence). CDR3 length: 14 residues. V lost 2 bases and J lost 3, with 11 bases in between.

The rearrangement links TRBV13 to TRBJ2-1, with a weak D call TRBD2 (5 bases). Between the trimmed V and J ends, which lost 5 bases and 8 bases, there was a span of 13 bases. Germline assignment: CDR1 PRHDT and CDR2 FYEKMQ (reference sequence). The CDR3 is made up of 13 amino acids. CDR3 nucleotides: TGTGCCAGCAGCCCTACCACTAGTGATGAGCAGTTCTTC. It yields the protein CASSPTTSDEQFF.

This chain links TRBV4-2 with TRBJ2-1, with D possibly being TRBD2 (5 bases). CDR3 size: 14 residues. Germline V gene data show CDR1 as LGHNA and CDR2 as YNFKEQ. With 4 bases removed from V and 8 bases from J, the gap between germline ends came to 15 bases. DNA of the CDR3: TGTGCCAGCAGCCTTGCGTCGGGATCAGATGAGCAGTTCTTC. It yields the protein CASSLASGSDEQFF.

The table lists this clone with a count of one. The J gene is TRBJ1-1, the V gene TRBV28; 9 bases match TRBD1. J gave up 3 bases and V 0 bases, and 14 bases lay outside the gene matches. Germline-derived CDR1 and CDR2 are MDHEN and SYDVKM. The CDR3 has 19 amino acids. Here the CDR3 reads CASSLWTLLQYRGHTEAFF. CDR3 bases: TGTGCCAGCAGTTTATGGACCCTTCTACAATACAGGGGGCACACTGAAGCTTTCTTT.

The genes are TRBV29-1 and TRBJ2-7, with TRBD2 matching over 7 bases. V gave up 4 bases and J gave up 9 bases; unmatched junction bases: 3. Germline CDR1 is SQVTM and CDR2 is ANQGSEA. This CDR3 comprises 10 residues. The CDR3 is CSVGEGRQYF. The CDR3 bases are TGCAGCGTTGGGGAGGGTAGGCAGTACTTC.

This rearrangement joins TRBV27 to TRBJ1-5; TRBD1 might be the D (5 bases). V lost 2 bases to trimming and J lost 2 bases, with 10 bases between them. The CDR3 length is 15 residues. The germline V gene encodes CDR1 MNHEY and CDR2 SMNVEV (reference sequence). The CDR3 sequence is CASSLAQGRNQPQHF. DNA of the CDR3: TGTGCCAGCAGTTTAGCCCAGGGCCGCAATCAGCCCCAGCATTTT.

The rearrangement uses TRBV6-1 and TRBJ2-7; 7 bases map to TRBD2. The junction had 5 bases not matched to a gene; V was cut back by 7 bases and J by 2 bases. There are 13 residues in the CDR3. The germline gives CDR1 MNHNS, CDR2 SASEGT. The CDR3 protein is CASTAGDAYEQYF. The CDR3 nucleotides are TGTGCCAGCACTGCGGGGGATGCCTACGAGCAGTACTTC.

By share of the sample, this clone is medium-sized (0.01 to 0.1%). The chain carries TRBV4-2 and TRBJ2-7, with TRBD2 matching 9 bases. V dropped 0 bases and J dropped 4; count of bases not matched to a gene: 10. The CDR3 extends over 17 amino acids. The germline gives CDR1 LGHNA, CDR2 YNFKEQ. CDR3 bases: TGTGCCAGCAGCCAAGAGGGCCCAGCGGGAGGTAGTTACGAGCAGTACTTC. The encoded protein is CASSQEGPAGGSYEQYF.

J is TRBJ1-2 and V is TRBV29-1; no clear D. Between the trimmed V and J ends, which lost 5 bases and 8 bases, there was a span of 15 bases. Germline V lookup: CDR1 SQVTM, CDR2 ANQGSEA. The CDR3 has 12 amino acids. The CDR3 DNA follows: TGCAGCGTTCAGGACGGGGATGGGGGCTACACCTTC. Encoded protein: CSVQDGDGGYTF.

DNA for the CDR3: TGTGCCAGCAGTTATAGGCGGGACACTGAAGCTTTCTTT. This encodes CASSYRRDTEAFF. The chain couples TRBV6-5 to TRBJ1-1; D is unresolved. Trimming removed 3 bases from V and 3 bases from J, with 8 bases in between. Germline assignment: CDR1 MNHEY and CDR2 SVGAGI. The CDR3 is made up of 13 amino acids.

Here the CDR3 reads CASSLVGETFNTQYF. CDR3 bases: TGTGCCAGCAGCCTCGTTGGAGAAACTTTCAATACGCAGTATTTT. The chain links TRBV13 to TRBJ2-3, with D hard to call. Germline CDR1 is PRHDT and CDR2 is FYEKMQ (reference sequence). Trimming pared 5 bases from V and 7 bases from J, leaving 19 bases between. CDR3 length: 15 residues.

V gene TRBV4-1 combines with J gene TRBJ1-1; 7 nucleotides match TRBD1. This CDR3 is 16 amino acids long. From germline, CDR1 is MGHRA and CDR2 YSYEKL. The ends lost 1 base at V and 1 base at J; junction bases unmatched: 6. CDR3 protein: CASSQVFDRANTEAFF. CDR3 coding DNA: TGCGCCAGCAGCCAAGTCTTCGACAGGGCGAACACTGAAGCTTTCTTT.

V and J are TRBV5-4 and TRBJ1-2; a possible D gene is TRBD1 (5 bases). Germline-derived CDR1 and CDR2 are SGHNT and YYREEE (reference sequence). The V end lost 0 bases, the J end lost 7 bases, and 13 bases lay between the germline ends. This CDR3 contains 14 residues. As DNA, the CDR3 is TGTGCCAGCAGCTTGGGCAAGGGGTCGCGTGGCTACACCTTC. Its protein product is CASSLGKGSRGYTF.

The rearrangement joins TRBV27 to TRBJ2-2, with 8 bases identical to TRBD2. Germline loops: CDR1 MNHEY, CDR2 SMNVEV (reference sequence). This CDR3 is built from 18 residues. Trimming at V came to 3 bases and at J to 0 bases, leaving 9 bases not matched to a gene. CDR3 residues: CASSFRTSSYSNTGELFF. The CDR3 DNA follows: TGTGCCAGCAGTTTCAGGACTAGCTCCTATTCGAACACCGGGGAGCTGTTTTTT.

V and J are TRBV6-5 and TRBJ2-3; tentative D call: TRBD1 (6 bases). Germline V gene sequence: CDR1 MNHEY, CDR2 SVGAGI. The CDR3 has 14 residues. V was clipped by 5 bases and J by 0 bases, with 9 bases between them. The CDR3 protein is CASSQDSSTDTQYF. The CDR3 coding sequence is TGTGCCAGCAGTCAGGACAGTAGCACAGATACGCAGTATTTT.

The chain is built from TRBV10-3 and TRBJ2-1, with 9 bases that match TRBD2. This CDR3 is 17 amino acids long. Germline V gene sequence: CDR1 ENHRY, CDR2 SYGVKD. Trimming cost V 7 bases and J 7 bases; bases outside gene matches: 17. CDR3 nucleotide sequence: TGTGCCATCACCCCGGCGGGTAGCGGGAGTAATGGAAATGAGCAGTTCTTC. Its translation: CAITPAGSGSNGNEQFF.

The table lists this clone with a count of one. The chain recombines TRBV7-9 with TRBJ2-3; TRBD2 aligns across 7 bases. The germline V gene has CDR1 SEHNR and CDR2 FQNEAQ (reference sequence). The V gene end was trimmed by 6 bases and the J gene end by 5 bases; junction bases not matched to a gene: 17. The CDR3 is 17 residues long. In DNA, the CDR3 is TGTGCCAGCAGGGGGAGAGGGGAGGGACCCCCCCAAGATACGCAGTATTTT. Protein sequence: CASRGRGEGPPQDTQYF.

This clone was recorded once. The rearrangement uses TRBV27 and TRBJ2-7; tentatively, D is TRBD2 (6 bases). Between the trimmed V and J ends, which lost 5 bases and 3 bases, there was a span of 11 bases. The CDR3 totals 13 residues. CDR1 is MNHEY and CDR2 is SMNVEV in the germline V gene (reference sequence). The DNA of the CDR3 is TGTGCCAGCAGTGCCTCGGGGGACTACGAGCAGTACTTC. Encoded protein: CASSASGDYEQYF.

The CDR3 DNA is TGTGCCAGCAGTTTAATCCTGCAGTATGATCAGCCCCAGCATTTT. Its protein product is CASSLILQYDQPQHF. The chain links TRBV28 to TRBJ1-5; D not certain. Germline loops: CDR1 MDHEN, CDR2 SYDVKM. This CDR3 comprises 15 residues. V was shortened by 2 bases and J by 5 bases, with 13 bases between the two germline ends.

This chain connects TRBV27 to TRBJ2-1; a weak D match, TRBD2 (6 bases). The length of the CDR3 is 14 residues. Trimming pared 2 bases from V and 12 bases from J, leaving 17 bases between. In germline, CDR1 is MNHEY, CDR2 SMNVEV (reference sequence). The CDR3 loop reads CASSLTGESHPQFF. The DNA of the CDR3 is TGTGCCAGCAGTTTAACGGGGGAGTCTCACCCGCAGTTCTTC.